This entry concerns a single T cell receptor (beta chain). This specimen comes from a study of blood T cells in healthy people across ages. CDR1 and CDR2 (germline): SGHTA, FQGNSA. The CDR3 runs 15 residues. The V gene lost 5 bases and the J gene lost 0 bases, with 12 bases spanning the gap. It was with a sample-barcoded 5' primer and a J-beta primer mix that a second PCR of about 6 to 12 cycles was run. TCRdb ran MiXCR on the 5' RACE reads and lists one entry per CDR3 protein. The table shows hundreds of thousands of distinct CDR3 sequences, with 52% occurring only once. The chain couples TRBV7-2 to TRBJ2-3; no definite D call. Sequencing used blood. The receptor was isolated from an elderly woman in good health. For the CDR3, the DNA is TGTGCCAGCAGCGCGATCGTGGCTAGCACAGATACGCAGTATTTT. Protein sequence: CASSAIVASTDTQYF.